What follows are 28 T cell receptor beta chains derived from one specimen sequenced in a study of blood T cell repertoires in COVID-19. Assay used: immunoSEQ multiplex PCR; TCRdb lists only in-frame clones, some missing. This sample yields some 87,000 clones, of which 60% to 85% are seen a single time; more than 15% belongs to the top ten. The source material was peripheral blood. The receptors were gathered from a human donor in a cohort sampled during active COVID-19.

This chain connects TRBV12-3 or TRBV12-4 to TRBJ1-1; 10 bases agree with TRBD1. Trimming at V came to 6 bases and at J to 9 bases, leaving 4 bases not matched to a gene. The CDR3 length is 12 residues. The CDR3 region is CASRTGGLKAFF. Written as DNA, the CDR3 is TGTGCCAGCAGGACAGGGGGCCTTAAAGCTTTCTTT.

There are a few counts of this clone. This sequence joins TRBV7-2 and TRBJ1-5; D is unresolved. Trimming left V 1 base short and J 6 bases short, with 7 bases between. CDR1 SGHTA and CDR2 FQGNSA come from the germline V gene. CDR3 length: 13 residues. CDR3 loop: CASSLEGGQPQHF. CDR3 sequence (DNA): TGTGCCAGCAGCTTAGAAGGAGGTCAGCCCCAGCATTTT.

The chain has TRBV5-5 and TRBJ1-1; 8 positions agree with TRBD1. This CDR3 is 14 amino acids long. Trimming removed 4 bases from V and 2 bases from J; junction bases left unmatched: 4. Germline values: CDR1 SGHKS, CDR2 YYEKEE (reference sequence). CDR3 bases: TGTGCCAGCAGCATCGGGACAGGCAACACTGAAGCTTTCTTT. The encoded protein is CASSIGTGNTEAFF. The whole variable domain, filled in from reference TRBV5-5 and TRBJ1-1, reads DAGVTQSPTHLIKTRGQQVTLRCSPISGHKSVSWYQQVLGQGPQFIFQYYEKEERGRGNFPDRFSARQFPNYSSELNVNALLLGDSALYLCASSIGTGNTEAFFGQGTRLTVV.

CDR3: CASSGEGETYEQYV. CDR3 bases: TGTGCCAGCAGCGGGGAGGGGGAAACCTACGAGCAGTACGTC. This sequence joins TRBV7-9 and TRBJ2-7; D possibly corresponds to TRBD2 (7 bases). The CDR3 contains 14 residues. Trimming removed 5 bases from V and 2 bases from J, with 13 bases in between. The germline V gene encodes CDR1 SEHNR and CDR2 FQNEAQ (reference sequence).

The chain uses TRBV9 and TRBJ2-2; unclear D gene. Germline V lookup: CDR1 SGDLS, CDR2 YYNGEE. Trimming took 0 bases from V and 8 from J, leaving 5 bases between them. The CDR3 spans 12 residues. The chain's CDR3 is CASSVDSGELFF. The CDR3 DNA follows: TGTGCCAGCAGCGTAGACTCAGGGGAGCTGTTTTTT.

The V call is TRBV9, the J call TRBJ2-2, with 9 bases lining up with TRBD2. From germline, CDR1 is SGDLS and CDR2 YYNGEE. The CDR3 loop spans 15 amino acids. After removal of 0 bases from V and 5 bases from J, the junction contained 2 bases not matched to a gene. CDR3 protein: CASSVGGRGTGELFF. Here the CDR3 DNA reads TGTGCCAGCAGCGTAGGCGGGAGGGGAACCGGGGAGCTGTTTTTT.

This sequence joins TRBV19 and TRBJ1-5; D perhaps matches TRBD1 (5 bases). Germline V gives CDR1 LNHDA, CDR2 SQIVND (reference sequence). CDR3 length: 13 amino acids. Trimming shortened V by 5 bases and J by 3 bases, and 8 bases separated the two germline ends. CDR3 loop: CASSRQSNQPQHF. Here the CDR3 DNA reads TGTGCCAGTAGTCGACAGTCCAATCAGCCCCAGCATTTT.

This clone turned up a few times. The DNA for the CDR3 is TGTGCCAGCAGCGTAACTAGCGGCGACTTCTACGAGCAGTACGTC. Translating it yields CASSVTSGDFYEQYV. This chain joins TRBV6-5 and TRBJ2-7; 8 positions agree with TRBD2. The V and J ends lost 6 bases and 3 bases, in that order; junction bases with no gene match: 10. Germline loops: CDR1 MNHEY, CDR2 SVGAGI. The CDR3 sequence is 15 residues long.

This clone was recorded only once. The chain joins TRBV12-3 or TRBV12-4 to TRBJ2-2; D may be TRBD2 (5 bases). The CDR3 extends over 12 amino acids. V was cut by 6 bases and J by 6 bases, with 8 bases left in between. The CDR3 region is CASREDPGELFF. CDR3 DNA sequence: TGTGCCAGCAGGGAGGACCCCGGGGAGCTGTTTTTT.

This rearrangement joins TRBV29-1 to TRBJ1-2; 8 nucleotides agree with TRBD1. Unmatched junction bases numbered 6, after V lost 3 bases and J lost 0 bases. Germline CDR1 and CDR2: SQVTM and ANQGSEA. The CDR3 is 15 amino acids. The CDR3 here is CSVEGGQATNYGYTF. CDR3 bases: TGCAGCGTTGAGGGGGGACAGGCGACTAACTATGGCTACACCTTC. Based on the CDR3 plus reference TRBV29-1 and TRBJ1-2, the full variable domain is SAVISQKPSRDICQRGTSLTIQCQVDSQVTMMFWYRQQPGQSLTLIATANQGSEATYESGFVIDKFPISRPNLTFSTLTVSNMSPEDSSIYLCSVEGGQATNYGYTFGSGTRLTVV.

The CDR3 DNA sequence: TGTGCCAGCAGTTCGACTGGACAGGGTAGGAACAATGAGCAGTTCTTC. It translates to CASSSTGQGRNNEQFF. V usage is TRBV6-6 and J usage is TRBJ2-1; 8 bases match TRBD1. The CDR3 has 16 residues. CDR1 is MNHNY, CDR2 SVGAGI, per germline (reference sequence). Trimming removed 4 bases from V and 5 bases from J; junction bases left unmatched: 10.

The chain couples TRBV20-1 to TRBJ1-1, with D possibly being TRBD1 (6 bases). This CDR3 region has 15 residues. Germline CDR1 and CDR2: DFQATT and SNEGSKA (reference sequence). Trimming pared 3 bases from V and 5 bases from J, leaving 19 bases between. In DNA, the CDR3 is TGCAGTGCTAGTGATAACCGCAGGGGTGTAACTGAAGCTTTCTTT. Translated: CSASDNRRGVTEAFF.

The genes are TRBV7-2 and TRBJ1-5, with 8 bases fitting TRBD1. J gave up 2 bases and V 2 bases, and 2 bases lay outside the gene matches. In germline, CDR1 is SGHTA, CDR2 FQGNSA. The CDR3 length is 15 residues. As DNA, the CDR3 is TGTGCCAGCAGCTTACAGGGGGCCGGCAATCAGCCCCAGCATTTT. It translates to CASSLQGAGNQPQHF.

This clone was seen only once. The CDR3 nucleotides are TGTGCCAGCAGTTACGGCAACAATGAGCAGTTCTTC. Protein product: CASSYGNNEQFF. This chain uses TRBV6-5 with TRBJ2-1; D is undetermined. The V gene's germline CDR1 is MNHEY and CDR2 SVGAGI. The CDR3 sequence is 12 residues long. The V end lost 2 bases, the J end lost 5 bases, and 4 bases lay between the germline ends.

This sequence joins TRBV5-6 and TRBJ1-1, with D possibly TRBD1 on 6 matching bases. The germline V gene has CDR1 SGHDT and CDR2 YYEEEE. V lost 0 bases to trimming and J lost 6 bases, with 9 bases between them. CDR3 size: 13 residues. The CDR3: CASSLAGGPEAFF. In DNA, the CDR3 is TGTGCCAGCAGCTTGGCCGGGGGGCCTGAAGCTTTCTTT.

The rearrangement links TRBV6-6 to TRBJ2-7; 8 nucleotides align to TRBD2. Germline V CDR1 and CDR2: MNHNY, SVGAGI (reference sequence). CDR3 length equals 20 residues. V trimming: 6 bases; J trimming: 3 bases; junction bases outside the gene matches: 25. The CDR3 region has the DNA TGTGCCAGCAGCAACATGGCCCCCCGGCGGGGGGCCATGGGGTTCTACGAGCAGTACGTC. Translating it yields CASSNMAPRRGAMGFYEQYV.

This clone has a handful of counts. The chain uses TRBV28 and TRBJ2-5, with a weak D call TRBD1 (5 bases). The V gene lost 4 bases and the J gene lost 2 bases, with 26 bases spanning the gap. The CDR3 runs to 19 residues. Looked up from germline, CDR1 is MDHEN and CDR2 is SYDVKM. CDR3 nucleotides: TGTGCCAGCAGTTCGCAGACAGCCCCATTTTACCAAGTGCAAGAGACCCAGTACTTC. Its protein is CASSSQTAPFYQVQETQYF.

This chain uses TRBV11-2 with TRBJ2-1; D is possibly TRBD2 (7 bases). The V end was cut by 4 bases, the J end by 6 bases, with 16 bases between. CDR3 size: 15 residues. Germline CDR1 and CDR2: SGHAT and FQNNGV. CDR3 amino acids: CASSWWGGASNEQFF. As DNA, the CDR3 is TGTGCCAGCAGCTGGTGGGGGGGCGCATCCAATGAGCAGTTCTTC.

The chain links TRBV4-1 to TRBJ1-6, with D unclear. Deletions cut 3 bases from V and 7 bases from J, with 13 bases between. Germline CDR1 is MGHRA and CDR2 is YSYEKL. The CDR3 has 15 residues. The CDR3 reads CASSQVQLQNSPLHF. In DNA form, the CDR3 reads TGCGCCAGCAGCCAGGTACAGCTACAAAATTCACCCCTCCACTTT.

Notes on this clone: Different DNA sequences within this sample yield the same CDR3. The J gene is TRBJ1-6, the V gene TRBV3-1 (or the pseudogene TRBV3-2); no reliable D call. Trimming removed 0 bases from V and 7 bases from J, with 10 bases in between. CDR3 length equals 15 residues. In germline, CDR1 is LGHDT, CDR2 YNNKEL (reference sequence). In DNA, the CDR3 is TGTGCCAGCAGCCAAGACTGGGAGGACAATTCACCCCTCCACTTT. Its translation: CASSQDWEDNSPLHF.

This rearrangement joins TRBV29-1 to TRBJ2-7, with D possibly being TRBD2 (5 bases). The CDR3 consists of 12 residues. V shed 4 bases and J shed 7 bases, with 14 bases lying between them. The germline CDR1 and CDR2 sequences are SQVTM and ANQGSEA. The CDR3 DNA reads TGCAGCGTTGGTGAGAGGGAGTCGGAGCAGTACGTC. Its protein product is CSVGERESEQYV.

V is TRBV12-5 and J is TRBJ2-1, with D tentatively TRBD2 (6 bases). V was shortened by 5 bases and J by 6 bases, with 14 bases between the two germline ends. The germline V gene has CDR1 LGHNT and CDR2 FRNRAP. The CDR3 covers 14 residues. CDR3 amino acids: CASGTAGLLNEQFF. The CDR3 region has the DNA TGTGCTAGTGGTACGGCGGGACTGCTCAATGAGCAGTTCTTC.

The gene calls are TRBV9 and TRBJ1-4; 12 positions agree with TRBD1. The germline V gene encodes CDR1 SGDLS and CDR2 YYNGEE. V gave up 8 bases and J gave up 7 bases; unmatched junction bases: 15. The CDR3 loop spans 17 amino acids. The CDR3 spells CASSGTGGAGGSEKLFF. The CDR3 DNA is TGTGCCAGTTCCGGGACAGGGGGCGCGGGGGGGAGTGAAAAACTGTTTTTT.

The gene calls are TRBV5-1 and TRBJ1-6; TRBD1 matches 7 bases. Germline lookup yields CDR1 SGHRS and CDR2 YFSETQ. The length of the CDR3 is 16 residues. With V trimmed by 0 bases and J by 3 bases, 3 bases remained unmatched. CDR3 in DNA: TGCGCCAGCAGCTTGGAGGGGGCCTTCTATAATTCACCCCTCCACTTT. Translated: CASSLEGAFYNSPLHF.

This chain connects TRBV23-1 to TRBJ1-2, with D perhaps matching TRBD1 (5 bases). TRBV23-1 is recorded as an ORF, its role being uncertain. This CDR3 spans 14 amino acids. Trimming cost V 9 bases and J 0 bases, with 14 bases left between them. This CDR3 is CARAREGANYGYTF. CDR3 DNA sequence: TGCGCCAGGGCCAGGGAGGGTGCTAACTATGGCTACACCTTC.

This clone was seen only a few times. V gene TRBV18 combines with J gene TRBJ2-7, with a tentative D call TRBD1 (6 bases). The V and J ends lost 5 bases and 4 bases respectively, with 12 bases between them. CDR1 KGHSH and CDR2 LQKENI come from the germline V gene. There are 13 residues in the CDR3. The CDR3 loop reads CASSSTGFYEQYV. The CDR3 DNA follows: TGTGCCAGCTCATCTACAGGGTTTTACGAGCAGTACGTC.

This chain links TRBV6-5 with TRBJ1-4, with 12 bases identical to TRBD1. The V gene's germline CDR1 is MNHEY and CDR2 SVGAGI. The CDR3 runs 14 residues. Trimming took 3 bases from V and 8 from J; bases not matched to a gene: 1. The CDR3: CASSYGTGGEKLFF. CDR3 bases: TGTGCCAGCAGTTATGGGACAGGGGGCGAAAAACTGTTTTTT.

The chain combines TRBV2 with TRBJ2-4; the D is unclear. The CDR3 is 11 amino acids. Trimming pared 6 bases from V and 8 bases from J, leaving 8 bases between. Germline CDR1 SNHLY, CDR2 FYNNEI. CDR3 nucleotides: TGTGCCAGCAGAAACATCTACATTCAGTACTTC. It yields the protein CASRNIYIQYF.